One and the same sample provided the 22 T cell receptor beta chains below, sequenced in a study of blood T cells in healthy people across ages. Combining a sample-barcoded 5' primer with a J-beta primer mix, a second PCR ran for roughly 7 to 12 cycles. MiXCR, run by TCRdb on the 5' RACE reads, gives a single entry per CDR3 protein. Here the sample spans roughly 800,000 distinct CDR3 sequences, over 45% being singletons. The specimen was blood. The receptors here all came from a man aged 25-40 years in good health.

CDR3: CASSQLVSQTSTDTQYF. CDR3 DNA: TGCGCCAGCAGTCAATTGGTCAGTCAAACTAGCACAGATACGCAGTATTTT. The chain carries TRBV23-1 and TRBJ2-3; D gene unclear. TRBV23-1 is flagged as an ORF with uncertain function. The V and J ends lost 1 base and 0 bases respectively, with 14 bases between them. The CDR3 has 17 amino acids.

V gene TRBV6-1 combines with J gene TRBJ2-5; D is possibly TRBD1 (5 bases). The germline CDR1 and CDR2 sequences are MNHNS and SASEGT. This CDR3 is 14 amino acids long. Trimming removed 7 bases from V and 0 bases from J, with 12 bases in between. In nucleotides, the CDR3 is TGTGCCAGCACTTTAGGGGTTAACCAAGAGACCCAGTACTTC. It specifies CASTLGVNQETQYF.

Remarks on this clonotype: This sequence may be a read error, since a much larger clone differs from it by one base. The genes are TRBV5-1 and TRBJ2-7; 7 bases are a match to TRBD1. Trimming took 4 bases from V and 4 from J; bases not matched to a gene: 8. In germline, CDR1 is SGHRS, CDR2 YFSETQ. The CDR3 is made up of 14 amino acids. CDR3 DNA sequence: TGCGCCAGCAGCGTGCGAGGACAGGCGTACGAGCAGTACTTC. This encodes CASSVRGQAYEQYF.

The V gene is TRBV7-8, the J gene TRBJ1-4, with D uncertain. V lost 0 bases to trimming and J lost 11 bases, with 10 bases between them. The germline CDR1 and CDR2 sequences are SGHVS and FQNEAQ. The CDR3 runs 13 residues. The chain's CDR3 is CASSLAGRSKLFF. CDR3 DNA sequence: TGTGCCAGCAGCTTAGCGGGCAGGTCCAAACTGTTTTTT.

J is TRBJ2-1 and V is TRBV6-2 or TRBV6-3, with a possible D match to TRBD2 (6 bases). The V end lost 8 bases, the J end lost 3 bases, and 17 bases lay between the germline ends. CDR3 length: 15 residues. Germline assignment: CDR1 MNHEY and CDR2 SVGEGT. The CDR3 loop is CASARGRELYNEQFF. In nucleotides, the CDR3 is TGTGCCAGCGCGCGGGGCAGGGAACTCTACAATGAGCAGTTCTTC.

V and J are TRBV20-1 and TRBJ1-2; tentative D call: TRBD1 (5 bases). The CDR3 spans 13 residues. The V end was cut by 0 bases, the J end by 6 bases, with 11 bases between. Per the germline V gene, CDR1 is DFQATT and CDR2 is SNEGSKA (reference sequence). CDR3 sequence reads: CSARESGSDGYTF. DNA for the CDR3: TGCAGTGCTAGAGAGTCAGGGTCGGATGGCTACACCTTC.

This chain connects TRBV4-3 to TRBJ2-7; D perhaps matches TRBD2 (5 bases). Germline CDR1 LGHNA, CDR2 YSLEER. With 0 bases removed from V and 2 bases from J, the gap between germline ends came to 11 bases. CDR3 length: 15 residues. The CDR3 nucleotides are TGCGCCAGCAGCCAAGATGAGCGAGGGACCTACGAGCAGTACTTC. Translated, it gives CASSQDERGTYEQYF.

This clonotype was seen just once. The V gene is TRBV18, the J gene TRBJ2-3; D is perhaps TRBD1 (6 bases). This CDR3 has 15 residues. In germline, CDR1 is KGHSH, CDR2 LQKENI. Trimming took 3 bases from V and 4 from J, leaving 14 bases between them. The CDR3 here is CASSPRQGSSDTQYF. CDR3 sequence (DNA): TGTGCCAGCTCACCTAGGCAGGGGAGCTCAGATACGCAGTATTTT.

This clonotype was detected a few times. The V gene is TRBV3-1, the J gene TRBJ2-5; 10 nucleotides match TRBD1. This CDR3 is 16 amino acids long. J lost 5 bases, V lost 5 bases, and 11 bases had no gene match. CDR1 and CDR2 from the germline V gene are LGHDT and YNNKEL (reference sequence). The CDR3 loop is CASSSHEGQGKETQYF. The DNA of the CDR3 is TGTGCCAGCAGCTCCCACGAGGGACAGGGGAAGGAGACCCAGTACTTC.

CDR3 DNA sequence: TGTGCCAGCAGTGAAGAGGAGGGGGCCCCTACCACAGATACGCAGTATTTT. Its protein is CASSEEEGAPTTDTQYF. The rearrangement joins TRBV2 to TRBJ2-3; a weak D match, TRBD1 (7 bases). The CDR3 contains 17 residues. Germline assignment: CDR1 SNHLY and CDR2 FYNNEI. V was trimmed by 1 base and J by 2 bases, leaving 16 bases between them.

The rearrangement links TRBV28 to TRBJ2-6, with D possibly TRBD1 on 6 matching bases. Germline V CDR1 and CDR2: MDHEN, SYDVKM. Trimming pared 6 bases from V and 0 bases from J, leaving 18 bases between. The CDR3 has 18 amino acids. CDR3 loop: CASREGTPSLSGANVLTF. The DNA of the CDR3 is TGTGCCAGCAGAGAGGGGACACCTAGTCTCTCTGGGGCCAACGTCCTGACTTTC. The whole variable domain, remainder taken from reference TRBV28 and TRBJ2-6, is DVKVTQSSRYLVKRTGEKVFLECVQDMDHENMFWYRQDPGLGLRLIYFSYDVKMKEKGDIPEGYSVSREKKERFSLILESASTNQTSMYLCASREGTPSLSGANVLTFGAGSRLTVL.

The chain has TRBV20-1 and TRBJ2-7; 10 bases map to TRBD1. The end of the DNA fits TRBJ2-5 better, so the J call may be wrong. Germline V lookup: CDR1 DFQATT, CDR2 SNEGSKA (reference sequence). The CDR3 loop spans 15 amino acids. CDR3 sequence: CSAIDPTGGLETQYF. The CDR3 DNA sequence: TGCAGTGCCATCGACCCGACAGGGGGCTTAGAGACCCAGTACTTC.

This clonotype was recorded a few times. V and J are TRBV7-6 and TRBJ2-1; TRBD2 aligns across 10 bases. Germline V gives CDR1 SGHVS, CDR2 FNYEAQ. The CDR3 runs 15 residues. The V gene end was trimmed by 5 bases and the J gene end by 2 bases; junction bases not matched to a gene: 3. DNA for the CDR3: TGTGCCAGCAGCGCCAGCGGGGGGGCCTACAATGAGCAGTTCTTC. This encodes CASSASGGAYNEQFF.

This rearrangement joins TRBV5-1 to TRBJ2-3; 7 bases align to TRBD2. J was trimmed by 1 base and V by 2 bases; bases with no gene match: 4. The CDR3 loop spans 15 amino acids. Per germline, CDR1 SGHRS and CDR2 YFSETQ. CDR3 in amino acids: CASSLSGVGTDTQYF. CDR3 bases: TGCGCCAGCAGCTTAAGCGGGGTTGGCACAGATACGCAGTATTTT.

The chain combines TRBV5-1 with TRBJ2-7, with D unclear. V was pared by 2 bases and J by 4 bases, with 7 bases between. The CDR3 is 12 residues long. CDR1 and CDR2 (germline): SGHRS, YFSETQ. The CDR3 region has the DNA TGCGCCAGCAGCTTTCATGGGTACGAGCAGTACTTC. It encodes CASSFHGYEQYF.

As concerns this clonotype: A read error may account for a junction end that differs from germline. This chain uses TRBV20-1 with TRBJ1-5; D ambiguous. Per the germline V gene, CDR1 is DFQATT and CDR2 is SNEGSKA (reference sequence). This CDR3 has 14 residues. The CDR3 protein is CSARAPATNQPQHF. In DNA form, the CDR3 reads TGCAGCGCTAGGGCGCCAGCCACCAATCAGCCCCAGCATTTT.

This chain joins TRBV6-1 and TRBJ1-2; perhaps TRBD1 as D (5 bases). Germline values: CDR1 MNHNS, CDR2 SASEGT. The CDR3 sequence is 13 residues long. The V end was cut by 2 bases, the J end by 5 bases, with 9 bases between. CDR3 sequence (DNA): TGTGCCAGCAGTGAATCCAGGGATTATGGCTACACCTTC. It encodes CASSESRDYGYTF.

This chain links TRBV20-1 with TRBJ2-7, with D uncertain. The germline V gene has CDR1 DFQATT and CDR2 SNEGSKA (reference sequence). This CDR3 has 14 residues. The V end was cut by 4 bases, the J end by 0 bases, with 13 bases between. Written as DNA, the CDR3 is TGCAGTGCTATTCGCATACAGAACTCCTACGAGCAGTACTTC. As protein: CSAIRIQNSYEQYF.

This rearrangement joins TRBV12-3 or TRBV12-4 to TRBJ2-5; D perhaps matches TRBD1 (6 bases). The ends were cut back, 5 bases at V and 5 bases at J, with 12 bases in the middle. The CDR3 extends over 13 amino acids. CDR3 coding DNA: TGTGCCAGCAGTCGCAGGGGTGGCGAGACCCAGTACTTC. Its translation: CASSRRGGETQYF.

CDR3 DNA sequence: TGCAGTGCTCGACAGGGTGCGAACACTGAAGCTTTCTTT. This sequence encodes CSARQGANTEAFF. The rearrangement uses TRBV20-1 and TRBJ1-1; 7 bases match TRBD1. Looked up from germline, CDR1 is DFQATT and CDR2 is SNEGSKA (reference sequence). Losses at the gene ends were 5 bases for V and 1 base for J; bases not matched to a gene: 4. The CDR3 is made up of 13 amino acids.

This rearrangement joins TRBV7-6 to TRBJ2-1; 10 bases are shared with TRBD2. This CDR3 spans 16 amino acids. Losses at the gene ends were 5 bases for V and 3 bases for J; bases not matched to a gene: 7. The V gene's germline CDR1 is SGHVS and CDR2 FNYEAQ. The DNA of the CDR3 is TGTGCCAGCAGCAATCTAGCGGGAGACAGCTACAATGAGCAGTTCTTC. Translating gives CASSNLAGDSYNEQFF.

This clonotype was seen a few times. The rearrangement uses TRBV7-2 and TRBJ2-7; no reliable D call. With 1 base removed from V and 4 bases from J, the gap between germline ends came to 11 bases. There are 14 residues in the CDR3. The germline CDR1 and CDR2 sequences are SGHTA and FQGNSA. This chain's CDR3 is CASSLGYSSYEQYF. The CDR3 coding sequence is TGTGCCAGCAGCTTAGGGTATAGCTCTTACGAGCAGTACTTC.